These 28 T cell receptor beta chains came from one sample sequenced in a study of cytomegalovirus exposure and HLA in healthy donors. PCR used 60 Vbeta primers and 13 Jbeta primers. Generated by immunoSEQ multiplex PCR, the TCRdb table keeps only in-frame clones and is missing some. The table lists roughly 45,000 clones. Sequenced: PBMCs. The receptors originated from a woman aged 25 to 39 in good health and CMV-seronegative.

The V gene is TRBV19, the J gene TRBJ2-7, with D possibly being TRBD2 (5 bases). This CDR3 is 16 amino acids long. Germline V gene data show CDR1 as LNHDA and CDR2 as SQIVND (reference sequence). Trimming left V 6 bases short and J 4 bases short, with 22 bases between. Written as DNA, the CDR3 is TGTGCCAGTAGCACCGGCCGCCGAGGTTCGGGATACGAGCAGTACTTC. This codes for CASSTGRRGSGYEQYF.

CDR3 loop: CASNRRKSTLGGNEQFF. The CDR3 nucleotides read TGTGCCAGCAACCGTAGGAAGTCGACATTGGGGGGCAATGAGCAGTTCTTC. V and J are TRBV27 and TRBJ2-1, with a weak D call TRBD2 (6 bases). Between the trimmed V and J ends, which lost 7 bases and 6 bases, there was a span of 25 bases. The CDR3 extends over 17 amino acids. Germline values: CDR1 MNHEY, CDR2 SMNVEV (reference sequence).

The chain carries TRBV10-3 and TRBJ2-7; 7 nucleotides align to TRBD1. The V gene's germline CDR1 is ENHRY and CDR2 SYGVKD. The length of the CDR3 is 13 residues. V trimming: 6 bases; J trimming: 4 bases; junction bases outside the gene matches: 6. In nucleotides, the CDR3 is TGTGCCATCAGAGGGACAGAAAGGTACGAGCAGTACTTC. Encoded protein: CAIRGTERYEQYF.

J is TRBJ1-1 and V is TRBV18; TRBD1 matches at 8 bases. Germline V gives CDR1 KGHSH, CDR2 LQKENI. CDR3 size: 15 residues. V dropped 4 bases and J dropped 4; count of bases not matched to a gene: 8. In DNA form, the CDR3 reads TGTGCCAGCTCACGGACAGGGTCAGGGAGCACTGAAGCTTTCTTT. This codes for CASSRTGSGSTEAFF.

The chain employs TRBV7-6 and TRBJ1-1, with 9 bases aligning to TRBD1. Germline CDR1 SGHVS, CDR2 FNYEAQ. Trimming cost V 1 base and J 3 bases; bases outside gene matches: 3. The length of the CDR3 is 15 residues. The CDR3 DNA reads TGTGCCAGCAGCTTAGGAGACAGGGGGGACACTGAAGCTTTCTTT. Amino acids: CASSLGDRGDTEAFF.

The rearrangement joins TRBV4-3 to TRBJ2-7; 12 bases are a match to TRBD2. V shed 4 bases, J shed 2 bases, and the junction held 15 bases outside the gene matches. The CDR3 has 19 residues. The germline CDR1 and CDR2 sequences are LGHNA and YSLEER. The CDR3 protein is CASSLGSVTSGSGAYEQYF. CDR3 DNA sequence: TGCGCCAGCAGCCTAGGGTCGGTGACTAGCGGGAGTGGGGCCTACGAGCAGTACTTC.

The chain carries TRBV6-1 and TRBJ2-3; 7 nucleotides match TRBD2. V gave up 6 bases and J gave up 2 bases; unmatched junction bases: 5. The length of the CDR3 is 14 residues. CDR1 and CDR2 from the germline V gene are MNHNS and SASEGT. The CDR3 bases are TGTGCCAGCAGGCCGGGACTACACACAGATACGCAGTATTTT. This encodes CASRPGLHTDTQYF.

The chain recombines TRBV7-9 with TRBJ1-1; 7 nucleotides agree with TRBD1. The CDR3 loop spans 17 amino acids. Germline-derived CDR1 and CDR2 are SEHNR and FQNEAQ (reference sequence). Trimming at V came to 6 bases and at J to 4 bases, leaving 17 bases not matched to a gene. CDR3 sequence: CASSPPLGQGESTEAFF. The CDR3 DNA reads TGTGCCAGCAGTCCCCCATTGGGGCAGGGGGAGAGCACTGAAGCTTTCTTT.

This chain uses TRBV4-1 with TRBJ2-1; 10 positions match TRBD2. V was clipped by 4 bases and J by 12 bases; unmatched bases: 3. The length of the CDR3 is 12 residues. Germline CDR1 reads MGHRA; CDR2 reads YSYEKL. The CDR3: CASSPLAGPQFF. The CDR3 DNA reads as TGCGCCAGCAGCCCACTAGCGGGACCGCAGTTCTTC.

V gene TRBV18 combines with J gene TRBJ2-3, with 9 bases lining up with TRBD1. The CDR3 sequence is 15 residues long. Germline-derived CDR1 and CDR2 are KGHSH and LQKENI. The ends lost 3 bases at V and 1 base at J; junction bases unmatched: 2. The CDR3 sequence is CASSPGQGGTDTQYF. In nucleotides, the CDR3 is TGTGCCAGCTCACCGGGACAGGGAGGCACAGATACGCAGTATTTT.

This rearrangement joins TRBV30 to TRBJ2-1; D is perhaps TRBD1 (5 bases). Germline CDR1 is GTSNPN and CDR2 is SVGIG (reference sequence). V gave up 2 bases and J gave up 10 bases, with 15 bases separating them. The CDR3 contains 13 residues. The CDR3 region has the DNA TGTGCCTGGAGTCTTCAGGGCCCCTCCGAGCAGTTCTTC. As protein: CAWSLQGPSEQFF.

The chain carries TRBV6-5 and TRBJ2-6; D might be TRBD1 (5 bases). This CDR3 region has 15 residues. The V end lost 2 bases, the J end lost 0 bases, and 5 bases lay between the germline ends. Germline V gene sequence: CDR1 MNHEY, CDR2 SVGAGI. The chain's CDR3 is CASSYDSSGANVLTF. DNA of the CDR3: TGTGCCAGCAGTTACGACAGCTCTGGGGCCAACGTCCTGACTTTC.

The V call is TRBV30, the J call TRBJ1-1; 8 nucleotides align to TRBD1. The CDR3 has 13 amino acids. V lost 7 bases to trimming and J lost 5 bases; unmatched junction nucleotides: 9. Germline values: CDR1 GTSNPN, CDR2 SVGIG (reference sequence). In nucleotides, the CDR3 is TGTGCCTCCACAGGGGGAGGTTGGACTGAAGCTTTCTTT. Amino acid sequence: CASTGGGWTEAFF.

This chain uses TRBV6-5 with TRBJ2-7; D gene uncertain. The V gene lost 2 bases and the J gene lost 0 bases, with 8 bases spanning the gap. This CDR3 contains 14 residues. Germline-derived CDR1 and CDR2 are MNHEY and SVGAGI. The CDR3 loop reads CASSYSLSSYEQYF. The CDR3 bases are TGTGCCAGCAGTTACAGTCTGAGCTCCTACGAGCAGTACTTC.

V is TRBV5-4 and J is TRBJ1-1; 7 nucleotides line up with TRBD1. This CDR3 has 14 amino acids. Looked up from germline, CDR1 is SGHNT and CDR2 is YYREEE (reference sequence). V shed 4 bases and J 8 bases; nucleotides not matched to a gene: 11. CDR3: CASSRTGVRAEAFF. CDR3 in DNA: TGTGCCAGCAGCCGAACAGGGGTAAGGGCGGAAGCTTTCTTT.

The V call is TRBV13, the J call TRBJ2-7; 7 bases align to TRBD2. This CDR3 comprises 15 residues. Germline-derived CDR1 and CDR2 are PRHDT and FYEKMQ (reference sequence). V lost 0 bases, J lost 4 bases, and 6 bases stayed unmatched. The CDR3 DNA is TGTGCCAGCAGCTTAGGGGCTAGCGGATCATACGAGCAGTACTTC. This sequence encodes CASSLGASGSYEQYF.

The J gene is TRBJ1-4, the V gene TRBV11-1; D is unresolved. Trimming cost V 5 bases and J 0 bases, with 13 bases left between them. The CDR3 extends over 16 amino acids. Germline V gives CDR1 SGHAT, CDR2 FQDESV (reference sequence). CDR3 sequence reads: CASSPWTGTTNEKLFF. For the CDR3, the DNA is TGTGCCAGCAGCCCTTGGACGGGGACAACTAATGAAAAACTGTTTTTT.

The chain links TRBV7-9 to TRBJ2-2; no clear D. V was trimmed by 2 bases and J by 7 bases, leaving 17 bases between them. Per germline, CDR1 SEHNR and CDR2 FQNEAQ (reference sequence). There are 16 residues in the CDR3. CDR3: CASSLKLLERGGELFF. The CDR3 nucleotides read TGTGCCAGCAGCTTAAAATTGCTAGAGCGAGGCGGGGAGCTGTTTTTT.

The CDR3 here is CASSQEAGGLYTGELFF. The CDR3 bases are TGCGCCAGCAGCCAAGAAGCGGGAGGGTTGTACACCGGGGAGCTGTTTTTT. The rearrangement joins TRBV4-3 to TRBJ2-2; 10 bases line up with TRBD2. Germline V gene lookup returns CDR1 LGHNA and CDR2 YSLEER. This CDR3 has 17 residues. V dropped 0 bases and J dropped 3; count of bases not matched to a gene: 4.

The rearrangement joins TRBV7-9 to TRBJ2-7; 9 nucleotides match TRBD1. CDR1 and CDR2 (germline): SEHNR, FQNEAQ (reference sequence). J gave up 5 bases and V 4 bases, and 6 bases lay outside the gene matches. This CDR3 is built from 14 residues. The CDR3 protein is CASSSDRGFNEQYF. The CDR3 DNA is TGTGCCAGCAGCTCCGACAGGGGGTTCAACGAGCAGTACTTC. Combining the CDR3 with reference TRBV7-9 and TRBJ2-7 gives the whole variable domain DTGVSQNPRHKITKRGQNVTFRCDPISEHNRLYWYRQTLGQGPEFLTYFQNEAQLEKSRLLSDRFSAERPKGSFSTLEIQRTEQGDSAMYLCASSSDRGFNEQYFGPGTRLTVT.

The genes are TRBV5-1 and TRBJ2-7, with 7 bases aligning to TRBD1. CDR1 SGHRS and CDR2 YFSETQ come from the germline V gene. V shed 4 bases and J 2 bases; nucleotides not matched to a gene: 15. This CDR3 region has 17 residues. CDR3 protein: CASSLRGDSVLAYEQYF. The CDR3, as DNA: TGCGCCAGCAGCCTACGTGGGGACAGCGTTCTTGCCTACGAGCAGTACTTC. Full variable domain (remainder filled in from reference TRBV5-1 and TRBJ2-7): KAGVTQTPRYLIKTRGQQVTLSCSPISGHRSVSWYQQTPGQGLQFLFEYFSETQRNKGNFPGRFSGRQFSNSRSEMNVSTLELGDSALYLCASSLRGDSVLAYEQYFGPGTRLTVT.

The rearrangement joins TRBV4-2 to TRBJ1-2, with 7 bases aligning to TRBD1. Germline V CDR1 and CDR2: LGHNA, YNFKEQ. CDR3 length equals 18 residues. The V segment lost 0 bases and the J segment 5 bases; nucleotides outside the gene matches: 15. CDR3 protein: CASSQDLGGPSLLYGYTF. In DNA, the CDR3 is TGTGCCAGCAGCCAAGATCTAGGGGGCCCCTCACTTTTATATGGCTACACCTTC.

The J gene is TRBJ1-1, the V gene TRBV6-5; TRBD1 agrees at 8 bases. The V segment lost 7 bases and the J segment 1 base; nucleotides outside the gene matches: 5. The germline gives CDR1 MNHEY, CDR2 SVGAGI. The CDR3 contains 14 residues. CDR3 in DNA: TGTGCCAGCACCATGGGGACAGGGAACACTGAAGCTTTCTTT. It yields the protein CASTMGTGNTEAFF.

The V gene is TRBV20-1, the J gene TRBJ1-1, with 8 bases aligning to TRBD1. This CDR3 has 11 amino acids. After removal of 4 bases from V and 11 bases from J, the junction contained 6 bases not matched to a gene. Germline V gene lookup returns CDR1 DFQATT and CDR2 SNEGSKA (reference sequence). The CDR3 reads CSATGGGLAFF. DNA of the CDR3: TGCAGTGCTACAGGGGGCGGCCTGGCTTTCTTT.

The chain has TRBV25-1 and TRBJ2-7, with a possible D match to TRBD1 (6 bases). This CDR3 region has 15 residues. Germline values: CDR1 MGHDK, CDR2 SYGVNS. V lost 4 bases and J 3 bases, leaving 16 bases between the germline ends. The CDR3 coding sequence is TGTGCCAGCAGTGTCCCGACAGGAAAGAACTACGAGCAGTACTTC. Its protein is CASSVPTGKNYEQYF.

This sequence joins TRBV7-9 and TRBJ2-1; 12 positions agree with TRBD2. This CDR3 is built from 15 residues. The trim removed 5 bases at V and 5 bases at J, leaving 4 bases unmatched. Germline V gene sequence: CDR1 SEHNR, CDR2 FQNEAQ (reference sequence). CDR3 DNA: TGTGCCAGCAGCCCCGGACTAGCGGGGCACAATGAGCAGTTCTTC. It encodes CASSPGLAGHNEQFF.

The CDR3 region has the DNA TGCGCCAGCAGACCCAGGGGAGGGATGAACACTGAAGCTTTCTTT. The encoded protein is CASRPRGGMNTEAFF. J is TRBJ1-1 and V is TRBV5-1; the D gene is possibly TRBD1 (6 bases). V was pared by 5 bases and J by 0 bases, with 14 bases between. Looked up from germline, CDR1 is SGHRS and CDR2 is YFSETQ. The CDR3 has 15 residues.

The gene calls are TRBV18 and TRBJ2-5; the match to TRBD1 covers 9 bases. V gave up 3 bases and J gave up 2 bases; unmatched junction bases: 4. Per germline, CDR1 KGHSH and CDR2 LQKENI. The CDR3 length is 15 residues. The CDR3 loop reads CASSPGTGIQETQYF. CDR3 nucleotides: TGTGCCAGCTCACCCGGGACAGGGATACAAGAGACCCAGTACTTC.